These 5 T cell receptor beta chains were all obtained from the same sample, sequenced in a study of read filtering for tumor transcriptome and immune sequencing. From approximately 400 ng of RNA, a library with molecular barcoded alpha/delta and beta/gamma adaptors was made. TCRdb passed the reads through MiXCR, listing each CDR3 protein once. The data contain approximately 93,000 distinct CDR3 sequences, about 22% of them singletons. Sequenced sample: a population of CD138-negative cells sorted from bone marrow. These receptors were collected from a donor older than 35 with multiple myeloma.

This chain connects TRBV20-1 to TRBJ1-1, with 9 positions matching TRBD1. J gave up 6 bases and V 5 bases, and 10 bases lay outside the gene matches. This CDR3 has 14 amino acids. Germline CDR1 DFQATT, CDR2 SNEGSKA (reference sequence). CDR3 residues: CSAPRPGQGPEAFF. The CDR3 nucleotides read TGCAGTGCTCCCCGACCGGGACAGGGACCTGAAGCTTTCTTT.

At least ten counts were recorded for this clonotype. The chain has TRBV29-1 and TRBJ2-7; 7 positions agree with TRBD2. Germline V lookup: CDR1 SQVTM, CDR2 ANQGSEA. J was trimmed by 6 bases and V by 6 bases; bases with no gene match: 5. The length of the CDR3 is 11 residues. The CDR3 nucleotides read TGCAGCGTGGGGGGGATTAGCGAGCAGTACTTC. Protein: CSVGGISEQYF.

This clonotype was seen a handful of times. The chain uses TRBV4-1 and TRBJ2-7; unclear D gene. Trimming took off 1 base at V and 4 bases at J, with 17 bases between the two ends. From germline, CDR1 is MGHRA and CDR2 YSYEKL. The CDR3 consists of 16 residues. The CDR3 DNA follows: TGCGCCAGCAGCCAAGGGCCGCAGGTTCGGTCTTACGAGCAGTACTTC. Translation gives CASSQGPQVRSYEQYF.

This clonotype was counted many times. The CDR3 coding sequence is TGTGCCAGCAGCTTCTACGGGGGGGAGCTGTTTTTT. This gives the protein CASSFYGGELFF. The genes are TRBV11-2 and TRBJ2-2; D gene unclear. The germline V gene has CDR1 SGHAT and CDR2 FQNNGV. The CDR3 extends over 12 amino acids. V was clipped by 3 bases and J by 8 bases, with 7 bases between them.

There are a few counts of this clonotype. CDR3 sequence (DNA): TGTGCCAGCAGCGCCGGCGGGGGGCCCAGCACCGGGGAGCTGTTTTTT. Protein sequence: CASSAGGGPSTGELFF. The genes are TRBV9 and TRBJ2-2; 8 nucleotides match TRBD2. This CDR3 region has 16 residues. Per the germline V gene, CDR1 is SGDLS and CDR2 is YYNGEE. Trimming removed 3 bases from V and 4 bases from J; junction bases left unmatched: 8.